Sequencing of this T cell receptor beta chain was carried out in a study of chemoradiotherapy in HPV16-positive cancers. Study results and limitations: In HPV16-positive patients, HPV-responsive T-cell expansion tracked better recurrence-free survival. Candidate HPV-specific clones and E7-related TCR motifs grew in tumor during treatment. The functional HPV-specific definition rests on just two HPV16-positive patients.

Repeated repertoire sampling spanned the course of chemoradiotherapy. About this clone itself: Antigen unknown.

This CDR3 has 13 amino acids. V lost 6 bases, J lost 6 bases, and 7 bases stayed unmatched. The germline CDR1 and CDR2 sequences are SGHVS and FNYEAQ. Using immunoSEQ multiplex PCR, the repertoire was profiled, and TCRdb retains in-frame clones only, with some absent. The table includes about 53,000 clones, roughly 90% detected once. This TCR was sampled from a human donor with HPV-associated anogenital cancer. The rearrangement uses TRBV7-6 and TRBJ1-2; 7 positions match TRBD1. This specimen was blood, taken from a patient who underwent chemoradiotherapy. As DNA, the CDR3 is TGTGCCAGCAGTTTACAGGGGAACGATGGCTACACCTTC. Translating it yields CASSLQGNDGYTF.